This TCR beta chain was documented in a study of regulatory T cells in long-lasting Graves disease. Stated time point: newly diagnosed GD, antithyroid drugs for less than 3 months. PBMC-derived RNA was used for the TCR library. The patients were drawn from one endocrinology department in Xi'an, China. This clonotype was seen repeatedly, ten times or more. CDR1 MNHNS and CDR2 SASEGT come from the germline V gene. The CDR3 has 12 amino acids. V lost 6 bases, J lost 0 bases, and 4 bases lay in between. To make TCR beta libraries, researchers used iRepertoire HTBI primers and Arm-PCR of CDR3 regions. TCRdb re-called the multiplex PCR reads through MiXCR, storing one row per CDR3 protein. The data contain around 480,000 distinct CDR3 sequences, roughly 15% of them seen just once; the ten biggest clones take up approximately 12%. These same records also appear under a second study, on T cells in Graves' hyperthyroidism and ophthalmopathy. That source adds: Hyperthyroidism had been newly diagnosed in patients aged 18 to 65, and its duration was under 2 months. The TCR CDR3 first-round RT-PCR relied on the HTBI primer set. Among clonotypes expanded in thyroid above 0.001, most were also found in blood.

The sequences come from peripheral blood mononuclear cells (PBMCs), collected at new diagnosis, from a patient treated with antithyroid drugs. This sequence was found in a man in his forties with Graves disease. This rearrangement joins TRBV6-1 to TRBJ2-3; D unresolved. The CDR3 sequence is CASSDSTDTQYF. The CDR3 coding sequence is TGTGCCAGCAGCGACAGCACAGATACGCAGTATTTT.